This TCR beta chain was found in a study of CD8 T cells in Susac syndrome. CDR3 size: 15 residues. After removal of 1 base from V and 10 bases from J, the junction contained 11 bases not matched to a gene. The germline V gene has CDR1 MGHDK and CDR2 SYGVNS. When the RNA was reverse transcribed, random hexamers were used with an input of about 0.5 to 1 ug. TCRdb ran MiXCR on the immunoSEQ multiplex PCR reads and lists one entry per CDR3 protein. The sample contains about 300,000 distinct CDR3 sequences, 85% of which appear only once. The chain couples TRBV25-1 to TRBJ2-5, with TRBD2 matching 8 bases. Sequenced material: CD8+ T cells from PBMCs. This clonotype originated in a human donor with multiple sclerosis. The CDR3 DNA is TGTGCCAGCAGTGAATGGACTAGCAGCACCTATAGCCAGTACTTC. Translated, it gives CASSEWTSSTYSQYF.